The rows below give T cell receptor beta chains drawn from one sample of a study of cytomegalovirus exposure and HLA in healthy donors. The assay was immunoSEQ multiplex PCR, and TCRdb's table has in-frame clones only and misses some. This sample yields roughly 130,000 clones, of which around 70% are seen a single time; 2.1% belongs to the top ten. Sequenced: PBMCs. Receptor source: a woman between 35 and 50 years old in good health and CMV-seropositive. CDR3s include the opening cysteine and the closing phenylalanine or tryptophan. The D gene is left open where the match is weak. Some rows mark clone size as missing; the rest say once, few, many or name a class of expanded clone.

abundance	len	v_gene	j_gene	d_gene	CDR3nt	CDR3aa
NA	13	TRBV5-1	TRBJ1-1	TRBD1	TGCGCCAGCAGGCGGACAGGGGACACTGAAGCTTTCTTT	CASRRTGDTEAFF
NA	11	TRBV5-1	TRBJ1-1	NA	TGCGCCAGCAGCTTGGGCGGCCTAGCTTTCTTT	CASSLGGLAFF
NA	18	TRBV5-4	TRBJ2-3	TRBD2	TGTGCCAGCAGCTTGGGGCCTAGCGGGAGCCCCCAGACAGATACGCAGTATTTT	CASSLGPSGSPQTDTQYF
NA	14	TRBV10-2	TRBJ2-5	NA	TGCGCCAGCAGTGAATCAGGGGTCAGAGAGACCCAGTACTTC	CASSESGVRETQYF
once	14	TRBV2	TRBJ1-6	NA	TGTGCCAGCAGTGAGCAGGGGTATAATTCACCCCTCCACTTT	CASSEQGYNSPLHF
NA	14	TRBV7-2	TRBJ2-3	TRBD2	TGTGCCAGCAGCCCCCGGACTAGCGTAGATACGCAGTATTTT	CASSPRTSVDTQYF
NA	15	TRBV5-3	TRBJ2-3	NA	TGTGCCAGAAGCTTGGTTGGACAACGCACAGATACGCAGTATTTT	CARSLVGQRTDTQYF
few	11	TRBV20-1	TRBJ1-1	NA	TGCAGTCCCTGGTTAGACACTGAAGCTTTCTTT	CSPWLDTEAFF
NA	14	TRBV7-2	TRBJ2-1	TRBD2	TGTGCCAGCAGCACTAGCGGGGTCTACAATGAGCAGTTCTTC	CASSTSGVYNEQFF
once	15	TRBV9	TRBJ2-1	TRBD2	TGTGCCAGCAGCGTCGGATTAGCGGGAGTCAATGAGCAGTTCTTC	CASSVGLAGVNEQFF
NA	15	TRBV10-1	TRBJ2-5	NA	TGCGCCACCCCTCCGGGACTTTCGATCCAAGAGACCCAGTACTTC	CATPPGLSIQETQYF
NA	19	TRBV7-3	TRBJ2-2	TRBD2	TGTGCCAGCAGCTTAACCCCCCCCACTAGCGGGGGATCCACCGGGGAGCTGTTTTTT	CASSLTPPTSGGSTGELFF
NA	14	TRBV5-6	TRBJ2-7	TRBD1	TGTGCCAGCAGGAGAGGGACAGGGATCTACGAGCAGTACTTC	CASRRGTGIYEQYF
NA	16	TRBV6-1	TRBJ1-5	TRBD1	TGTGCCAGCAGTGTAACAGGGGGCCGAGGCAATCAGCCCCAGCATTTT	CASSVTGGRGNQPQHF
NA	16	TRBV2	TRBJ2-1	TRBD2	TGTGCCAGCAGTGGAACTAGCGGGGGGACCTACAATGAGCAGTTCTTC	CASSGTSGGTYNEQFF
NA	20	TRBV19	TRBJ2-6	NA	TGTGCCAGTAGTCCTCGCGTATTTGGGGAAGCGAGGGCTGGGGCCAACGTCCTGACTTTC	CASSPRVFGEARAGANVLTF
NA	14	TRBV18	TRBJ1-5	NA	TGTGCCAGCTCACCAGGAGCTGGCAATCAGCCCCAGCATTTT	CASSPGAGNQPQHF
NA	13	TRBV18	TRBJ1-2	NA	TGTGCCAGCTCACCGGCCGGGAACGTTGGCTACACCTTC	CASSPAGNVGYTF
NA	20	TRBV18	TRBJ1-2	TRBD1	TGTGCCAGCTCACCCCTAAACCTCGGACAGGGAAGCCGCCCAAACTATGGCTACACCTTC	CASSPLNLGQGSRPNYGYTF
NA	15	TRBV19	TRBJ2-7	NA	TGTGCCAGTAGATCCCTGACAGGTCTATCCTACGAGCAGTACTTC	CASRSLTGLSYEQYF
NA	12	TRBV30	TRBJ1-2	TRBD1	TGTGCCTGGAGAGACAGGGCCGCTGGCTACACCTTC	CAWRDRAAGYTF
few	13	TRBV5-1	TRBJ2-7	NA	TGCGCCAGCAGCCTGACAGGCTACTACGAGCAGTACTTC	CASSLTGYYEQYF
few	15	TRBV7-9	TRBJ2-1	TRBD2	TGTTCCAGCAGGTCGACTAGCGGGAGAGCCAATGAGCAGTTCTTC	CSSRSTSGRANEQFF
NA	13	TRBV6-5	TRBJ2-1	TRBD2	TGTGCCAGCAGTTTTCGACCGGGACTATCGCAGTTCTTC	CASSFRPGLSQFF
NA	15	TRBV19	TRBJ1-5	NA	TGTGCCAGTAGTATGGCCGGGGATAGCAATCAGCCCCAGCATTTT	CASSMAGDSNQPQHF
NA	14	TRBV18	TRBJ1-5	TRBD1	TGTGCCAGCTCACCTACGACAGGGGATCAGCCCCAGCATTTT	CASSPTTGDQPQHF
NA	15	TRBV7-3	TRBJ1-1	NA	TGTGCCAGCAGCCCGGGAGGGGCCCCGGACAGAGAAGCTTTCTTT	CASSPGGAPDREAFF
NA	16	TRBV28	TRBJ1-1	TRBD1	TGTGCCAGCAGTCTAACCGGGACAGGGGGAAGGACTGAAGCTTTCTTT	CASSLTGTGGRTEAFF
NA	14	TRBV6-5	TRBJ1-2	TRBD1	TGTGCCAGCAGTTACCTAACAGGGGGGTATGGCTACACCTTC	CASSYLTGGYGYTF
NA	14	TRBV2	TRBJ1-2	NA	TGTGCCAGGGTACAGGGTTTTTCGAGCTATGGCTACACCTTC	CARVQGFSSYGYTF
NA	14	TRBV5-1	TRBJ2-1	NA	TGCGCCAGCAGCTCGCAGGGGTTCTACAATGAGCAGTTCTTC	CASSSQGFYNEQFF
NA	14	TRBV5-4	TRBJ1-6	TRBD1	TGTGCCAGCAGTTCTGACAGGGGCATTTCACCCCTCCACTTT	CASSSDRGISPLHF
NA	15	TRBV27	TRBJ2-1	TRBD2	TGTGCCAGCAGGCGACTAGCGGGAGGGTTGGATGAGCAGTTCTTC	CASRRLAGGLDEQFF
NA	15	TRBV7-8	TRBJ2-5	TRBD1	TGTGCCAGCAGCTCACAGGGGGAGTTCCAAGAGACCCAGTACTTC	CASSSQGEFQETQYF
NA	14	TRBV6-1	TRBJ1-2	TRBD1	TGTGCCAGCAGGGAGGACAGGGGAAACTATGGCTACACCTTC	CASREDRGNYGYTF
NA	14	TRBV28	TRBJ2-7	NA	TGTGCCAGCAGCCCACGCGGGAAAGGGAGCGAGCAGTACTTC	CASSPRGKGSEQYF
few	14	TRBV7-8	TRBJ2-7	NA	TGTGCCAGCAGCTTATCAGGGGGGAAGAACGAGCAGTACTTC	CASSLSGGKNEQYF
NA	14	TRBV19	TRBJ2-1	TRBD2	TGTGCCAGTAGTATAGCTAGCGGGTACAATGAGCAGTTCTTC	CASSIASGYNEQFF
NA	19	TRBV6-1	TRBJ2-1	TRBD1	TGTGCCAGCAGTGCCTCCGGGACAGGATCCCACAGGTCCTACAATGAGCAGTTCTTC	CASSASGTGSHRSYNEQFF
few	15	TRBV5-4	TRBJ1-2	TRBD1	TGTGCCAGCAGCAATCGACAGGGGCCGGGGACTGGCTACACCTTC	CASSNRQGPGTGYTF
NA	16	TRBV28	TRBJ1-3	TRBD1	TGTGCCAGCAGATCCGCCGGGACAGAAGATGGAAACACCATATATTTT	CASRSAGTEDGNTIYF
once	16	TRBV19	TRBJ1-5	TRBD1	TGTGCCAGTAGTATGGCCCTGTCAGGGGGACATCAGCCCCAGCATTTT	CASSMALSGGHQPQHF
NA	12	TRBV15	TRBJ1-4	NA	TGTGCCACCAGCACCAGGGGCGAAAAACTGTTTTTT	CATSTRGEKLFF
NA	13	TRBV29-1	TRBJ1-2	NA	TGCAGCGTTGAAAGGCAGGGGTTTAATGGCTACACCTTC	CSVERQGFNGYTF
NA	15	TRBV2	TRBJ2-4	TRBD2	TGTGCCAGCAGTGCTGAGCGGGAGGCCAAAAACATTCAGTACTTC	CASSAEREAKNIQYF
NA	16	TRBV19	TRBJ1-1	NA	TGTGCCAGTAGTCCCGGCGTTGCGCAGGGGAACACTGAAGCTTTCTTT	CASSPGVAQGNTEAFF
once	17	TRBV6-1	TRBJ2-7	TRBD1	TGTGCCAGCAGTGTCCGGGACAGGGGGCTGTCGGGCGCCGAGCAGTACTTC	CASSVRDRGLSGAEQYF
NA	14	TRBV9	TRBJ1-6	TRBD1	TGTGCCAGCAGAGTTGGGACAGATAATTCACCCCTCCACTTT	CASRVGTDNSPLHF
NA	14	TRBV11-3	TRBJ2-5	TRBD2	TGTGCCAGCAGCTTACGTTCGGGGGGAGAGACCCAGTACTTC	CASSLRSGGETQYF
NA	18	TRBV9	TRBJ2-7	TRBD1	TGTGCCAGCAGCGCACCCGCGACAGGGGGCACGAGGACCTACGAGCAGTACTTC	CASSAPATGGTRTYEQYF
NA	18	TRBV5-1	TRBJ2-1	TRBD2	TGCGCCAGCAGCTTGGGTATCGGGGAGGGCTTCTCCTACAATGAGCAGTTCTTC	CASSLGIGEGFSYNEQFF
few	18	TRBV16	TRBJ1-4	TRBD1	TGTGCCAGCAGCCAATATATCCGGACAGGGGAAGACAATGAAAAACTGTTTTTT	CASSQYIRTGEDNEKLFF
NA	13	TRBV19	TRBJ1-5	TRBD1	TGTGCCAGTACGGGACAGTTTAATCAGCCCCAGCATTTT	CASTGQFNQPQHF
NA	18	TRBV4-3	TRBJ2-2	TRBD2	TGCGCCAGCAGCCAAGTTTTCGGACTAGCGAGGAACACCGGGGAGCTGTTTTTT	CASSQVFGLARNTGELFF
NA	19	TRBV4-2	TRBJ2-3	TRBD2	TGTGCCAGCAGCCAGGACCTTCCGGGACTAGCGGGGAGCACAGATACGCAGTATTTT	CASSQDLPGLAGSTDTQYF
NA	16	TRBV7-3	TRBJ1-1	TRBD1	TGTGCCAGCAGCTTAACCCCCTCAGGGGGCCGCACTGAAGCTTTCTTT	CASSLTPSGGRTEAFF
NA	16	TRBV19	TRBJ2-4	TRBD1	TGTGCCAGTAGTACACGGGACAGACTAGCCAAAAACATTCAGTACTTC	CASSTRDRLAKNIQYF